This paragraph reports one T cell receptor beta chain. Clones were read by immunoSEQ multiplex PCR, and TCRdb kept only the in-frame ones, dropping some. The profile shows about 2.4 million clones, 93% of them singletons. This sample is part of a study of shared clonotypes between healthy human individuals. The overall study: The cohort comprised a couple of women and a few men. Their ages spanned 18 to 49 years.

Study donors comprised healthy, HIV-negative adults devoid of recent acute infection or vaccination. Memory CD4+ cells were the fraction left after CD45RA+ naive selection. The CDR3 loop spans 11 amino acids. Germline assignment: CDR1 DFQATT and CDR2 SNEGSKA (reference sequence). V lost 6 bases and J 10 bases, leaving 13 bases between the germline ends. The clonotype was recovered from a man aged 18 to 29 in good health. Some clones in this sample may be carry-over from other donors' samples. Source material: naive CD4+ T cells from PBMCs. The sample's subset: CD45RA+ positively selected. The chain recombines TRBV20-1 with TRBJ2-4, with D possibly matching TRBD1 (6 bases). Here the CDR3 reads CSAGQQGIQYF. CDR3 coding DNA: TGCAGTGCGGGACAACAGGGAATTCAGTACTTC.